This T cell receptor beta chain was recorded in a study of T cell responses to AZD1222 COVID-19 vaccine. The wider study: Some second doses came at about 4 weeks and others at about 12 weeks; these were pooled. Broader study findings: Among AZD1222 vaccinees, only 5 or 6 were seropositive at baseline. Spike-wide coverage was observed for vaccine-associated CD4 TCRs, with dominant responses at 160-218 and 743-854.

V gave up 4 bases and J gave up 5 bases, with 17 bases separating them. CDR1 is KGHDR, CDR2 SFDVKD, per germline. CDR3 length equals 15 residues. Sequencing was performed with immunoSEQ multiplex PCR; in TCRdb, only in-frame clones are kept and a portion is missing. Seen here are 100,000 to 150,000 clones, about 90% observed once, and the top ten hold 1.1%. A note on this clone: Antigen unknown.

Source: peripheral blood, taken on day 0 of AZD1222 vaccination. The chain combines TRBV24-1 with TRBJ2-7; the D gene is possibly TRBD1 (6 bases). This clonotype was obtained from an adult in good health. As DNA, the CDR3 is TGTGCCACCAGTGAGTCAGGGGTTGGAGGCCACGAGCAGTACTTC. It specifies CATSESGVGGHEQYF.